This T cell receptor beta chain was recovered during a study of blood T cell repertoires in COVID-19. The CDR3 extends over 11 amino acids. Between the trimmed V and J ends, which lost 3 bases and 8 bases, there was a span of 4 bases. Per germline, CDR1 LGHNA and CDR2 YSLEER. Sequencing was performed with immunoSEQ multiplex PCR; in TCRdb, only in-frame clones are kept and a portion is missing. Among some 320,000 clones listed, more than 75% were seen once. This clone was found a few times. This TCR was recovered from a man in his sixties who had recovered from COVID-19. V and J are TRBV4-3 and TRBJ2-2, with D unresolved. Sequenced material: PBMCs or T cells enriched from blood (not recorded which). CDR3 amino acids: CASSQTGELFF. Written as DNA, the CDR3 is TGCGCCAGCAGCCAGACTGGGGAGCTGTTTTTT.